These T cell receptor beta chains were read from a single sample in a study of a mutant IDH1 vaccine in newly diagnosed glioma. No antigen is known for these receptors. The repertoire was sequenced with immunoSEQ multiplex PCR; TCRdb's copy has only in-frame clones and lacks some. The data contain around 32,000 clones, approximately 82% of them singletons. The sample here was PBMCs, taken from a glioma patient whose treatment included an IDH1 peptide vaccine. These receptors came from a woman between 18 and 29 years old with glioma. The CDR3 runs from the conserved cysteine through the conserved F or W. A D gene is named only where the DNA matches it firmly. Size is omitted from some rows. Given values are once, few, many or a class for expanded clones.

cdr3_length j_call v_call clone_size d_call cdr3_aa cdr3_nt
14 TRBJ1-5 TRBV6-1 . . CASSATVSNQPQHF TGTGCCAGCAGTGCGACAGTTAGCAATCAGCCCCAGCATTTT
13 TRBJ1-5 TRBV11-2 . . CASSVDINQPQHF TGTGCCAGCAGCGTCGACATCAATCAGCCCCAGCATTTT
14 TRBJ2-5 TRBV4-3 . . CASSQTGLGETQYF TGCGCCAGCAGCCAAACGGGTCTTGGGGAGACCCAGTACTTC
15 TRBJ1-4 TRBV14 . . CASSQDWADGKKLFF TGTGCCAGCAGCCAAGATTGGGCAGACGGCAAAAAACTGTTTTTT
15 TRBJ2-3 TRBV4-1 . . CASSPTPRITDTQYF TGCGCCAGCAGCCCCACACCGAGAATCACAGATACGCAGTATTTT
14 TRBJ1-2 TRBV6-6 . . CASSARRGDYGYTF TGTGCCAGCAGTGCGCGTAGAGGGGACTATGGCTACACCTTC
12 TRBJ2-7 TRBV5-1 . . CASSLDAYEQYF TGCGCCAGCAGCCTGGATGCCTACGAGCAGTACTTC
14 TRBJ1-5 TRBV6-1 once TRBD1 CASSTGGGNQPQHF TGTGCCAGCAGTACAGGGGGTGGCAATCAGCCCCAGCATTTT
15 TRBJ2-7 TRBV7-9 few . CASSWGTSESYEQYF TGTGCCAGCAGCTGGGGGACAAGTGAATCCTACGAGCAGTACTTC
16 TRBJ1-5 TRBV10-3 . TRBD1 CAISDAGTGVSQPQHF TGTGCCATCAGTGACGCCGGGACAGGGGTCAGTCAGCCCCAGCATTTT
15 TRBJ1-6 TRBV6-5 . . CASSSADSYNSPLHF TGTGCCAGCAGTTCGGCAGACTCCTATAATTCACCCCTCCACTTT
15 TRBJ1-5 TRBV4-1 . . CASSRGGQGNQPQHF TGCGCCAGCAGCCGGGGGGGGCAGGGCAATCAGCCCCAGCATTTT
13 TRBJ2-7 TRBV5-1 once . CASSSTGLYEQYF TGCGCCAGCAGCTCGACAGGCCTCTACGAGCAGTACTTC
16 TRBJ1-4 TRBV4-3 . TRBD1 CASSQSGQGAGGILFF TGCGCCAGCAGCCAATCCGGACAGGGGGCAGGGGGAATACTGTTTTTT
15 TRBJ2-5 TRBV11-2 . . CASSLAGTGQETQYF TGTGCCAGCAGCTTAGCTGGAACAGGCCAAGAGACCCAGTACTTC
15 TRBJ2-2 TRBV27 . TRBD1 CASTIIQGAPGELFF TGTGCCAGCACCATTATACAGGGGGCCCCCGGGGAGCTGTTTTTT
13 TRBJ2-1 TRBV19 few TRBD2 CASSTTSWNEQFF TGTGCCAGTAGTACGACTAGCTGGAATGAGCAGTTCTTC
16 TRBJ1-4 TRBV13 . . CASSPGYGAANEKLFF TGTGCCAGCAGCCCGGGGTACGGCGCTGCTAATGAAAAACTGTTTTTT
14 TRBJ2-7 TRBV11-3 . . CASSFRDNSYEQYF TGTGCCAGCAGCTTCCGGGACAACTCCTACGAGCAGTACTTC
15 TRBJ1-1 TRBV10-3 . TRBD1 CAISGGIATGAEAFF TGTGCCATCAGTGGGGGGATCGCGACAGGGGCTGAAGCTTTCTTT
15 TRBJ2-7 TRBV28 . . CASSQGDTFGGEQYF TGTGCCAGCAGCCAAGGAGACACCTTTGGGGGGGAGCAGTACTTC
13 TRBJ2-5 TRBV5-4 . . CASSVRSQETQYF TGTGCCAGCAGCGTCAGGTCGCAAGAGACCCAGTACTTC
12 TRBJ2-3 TRBV11-3 . . CASSSSRDTQYF TGTGCCAGCAGCTCAAGCAGAGATACGCAGTATTTT
16 TRBJ1-6 TRBV29-1 . TRBD1 CSAGQALGSYNSPLHF TGCAGCGCCGGACAGGCATTAGGCTCCTATAATTCACCCCTCCACTTT
12 TRBJ2-5 TRBV18 . . CASSPGRETQYF TGTGCCAGCTCACCAGGACGAGAGACCCAGTACTTC
11 TRBJ1-1 TRBV6-5 . . CASIERSEAFF TGTGCCAGCATCGAGAGGTCCGAAGCTTTCTTT
15 TRBJ2-5 TRBV27 . TRBD2 CASSPWTSGGETQYF TGTGCCAGCAGTCCCTGGACTAGCGGAGGAGAGACCCAGTACTTC
17 TRBJ2-7 TRBV7-2 few TRBD2 CASSLIPSGSSLGEQYF TGTGCCAGCAGCCTCATCCCTAGCGGATCCAGCCTGGGGGAGCAGTACTTC
15 TRBJ2-5 TRBV18 . TRBD2 CASSPPASGSETQYF TGTGCCAGCTCACCTCCGGCTAGCGGGAGTGAGACCCAGTACTTC